The next 28 T cell receptor beta chains were all read from a single sample in a study of response to subunit inactivated influenza vaccine. TCRdb called the RT-PCR reads again in MiXCR, with one record for every CDR3 protein. The sample yields about 700,000 distinct CDR3 sequences, 11% to 15% seen once. The specimen comprised PBMCs from blood, sampled 14 days before vaccination. The receptor set was obtained from a middle-aged man who received an inactivated influenza vaccine.

The chain couples TRBV7-8 to TRBJ2-4; D is perhaps TRBD2 (6 bases). The germline CDR1 and CDR2 sequences are SGHVS and FQNEAQ. The V gene lost 1 base and the J gene lost 2 bases, with 15 bases spanning the gap. The CDR3 is 17 amino acids. The CDR3 loop is CASSLEWLRGPKNIQYF. DNA of the CDR3: TGTGCCAGCAGCTTAGAATGGTTGCGGGGACCCAAAAACATTCAGTACTTC.

In this sample, this clonotype turned up a few times. V is TRBV29-1 and J is TRBJ2-4; D gene ambiguous. CDR3 length equals 14 residues. The V gene's germline CDR1 is SQVTM and CDR2 ANQGSEA. The ends were cut back, 5 bases at V and 1 base at J, with 12 bases in the middle. CDR3 amino acids: CSVYGLSAKNIQYF. The CDR3, as DNA: TGCAGCGTTTATGGCCTTTCTGCCAAAAACATTCAGTACTTC. The variable domain in full, with the rest retrieved from reference TRBV29-1 and TRBJ2-4, is SAVISQKPSRDICQRGTSLTIQCQVDSQVTMMFWYRQQPGQSLTLIATANQGSEATYESGFVIDKFPISRPNLTFSTLTVSNMSPEDSSIYLCSVYGLSAKNIQYFGAGTRLSVL.

This clonotype occurred a few times. The chain uses TRBV12-3 or TRBV12-4 and TRBJ1-6; 7 nucleotides line up with TRBD1. V gave up 6 bases and J gave up 10 bases; unmatched junction bases: 6. The CDR3 runs to 13 residues. DNA for the CDR3: TGTGCCAGCAGCCCGGACAGGACCTCACCCCTCCACTTT. Translation gives CASSPDRTSPLHF.

This clonotype was counted between two and nine times. V and J are TRBV27 and TRBJ2-7, with 8 positions matching TRBD1. The V gene's germline CDR1 is MNHEY and CDR2 SMNVEV (reference sequence). Losses at the gene ends were 0 bases for V and 4 bases for J; bases not matched to a gene: 5. This CDR3 spans 15 amino acids. CDR3 in DNA: TGTGCCAGCAGTTTATCGTCAGGGGGCGCATACGAGCAGTACTTC. Translation: CASSLSSGGAYEQYF.

This clonotype appeared a few times. This chain connects TRBV20-1 to TRBJ2-3; 10 bases are a match to TRBD2. Germline-derived CDR1 and CDR2 are DFQATT and SNEGSKA (reference sequence). The length of the CDR3 is 14 residues. V shed 4 bases and J 4 bases; nucleotides not matched to a gene: 5. The CDR3 is CSAKMTSGSDTQYF. DNA of the CDR3: TGCAGTGCTAAAATGACTAGCGGGTCAGATACGCAGTATTTT.

This clonotype has a count of ten or more. The chain joins TRBV7-2 to TRBJ2-1, with unresolved D. Germline assignment: CDR1 SGHTA and CDR2 FQGNSA. Deletions cut 3 bases from V and 10 bases from J, with 13 bases between. The length of the CDR3 is 13 residues. CDR3 amino acids: CASSFRLQVEQFF. The CDR3 coding sequence is TGTGCCAGCAGCTTCCGTTTACAAGTCGAGCAGTTCTTC.

The gene calls are TRBV7-8 and TRBJ1-3; D unclear. CDR1 and CDR2 (germline): SGHVS, FQNEAQ. CDR3 length: 12 amino acids. V dropped 5 bases and J dropped 4 bases, with 6 bases sitting between them. The CDR3 sequence: CASSVQGNTIYF. In nucleotides, the CDR3 is TGTGCCAGCAGCGTCCAGGGAAACACCATATATTTT.

The rearrangement uses TRBV20-1 and TRBJ1-5, with D perhaps TRBD1 (5 bases). The CDR3 has 13 amino acids. The V and J ends lost 3 bases and 4 bases respectively, with 10 bases between them. The germline CDR1 and CDR2 sequences are DFQATT and SNEGSKA (reference sequence). CDR3 amino acids: CSASTPGNQPQHF. The DNA of the CDR3 is TGCAGTGCTAGCACCCCAGGGAATCAGCCCCAGCATTTT.

This clonotype was recorded a few times. The chain uses TRBV4-2 and TRBJ2-1; D gene uncertain. The ends were cut back, 1 base at V and 0 bases at J, with 10 bases in the middle. The CDR3 runs to 16 residues. Per the germline V gene, CDR1 is LGHNA and CDR2 is YNFKEQ. The CDR3 DNA reads TGTGCCAGCAGCCAAGCCTCCACGAGCTCCTACAATGAGCAGTTCTTC. Encoded protein: CASSQASTSSYNEQFF.

The chain has TRBV28 and TRBJ1-2; D ambiguous. CDR1 is MDHEN, CDR2 SYDVKM, per germline. Between the trimmed V and J ends, which lost 3 bases and 6 bases, there was a span of 11 bases. The CDR3 spans 13 residues. The CDR3 sequence: CASSLDRLDGYTF. The DNA for the CDR3 is TGTGCCAGCAGTTTGGACCGGCTAGATGGCTACACCTTC.

The chain carries TRBV6-2 or TRBV6-3 and TRBJ2-2; 9 bases are shared with TRBD1. Germline CDR1 MNHEY, CDR2 SVGEGT. V was clipped by 6 bases and J by 5 bases; unmatched bases: 10. The CDR3 runs 16 residues. CDR3 in amino acids: CASRRPGQGRTGELFF. CDR3 sequence (DNA): TGTGCCAGCAGACGACCGGGACAGGGTCGAACCGGGGAGCTGTTTTTT.

The gene calls are TRBV7-9 and TRBJ1-1, with 8 bases aligning to TRBD1. The length of the CDR3 is 14 residues. Trimming at V came to 5 bases and at J to 6 bases, leaving 8 bases not matched to a gene. Germline CDR1 reads SEHNR; CDR2 reads FQNEAQ (reference sequence). In DNA, the CDR3 is TGTGCCAGCAGCCGAGTGACAGGGGCGGCTGAAGCTTTCTTT. This translates into CASSRVTGAAEAFF. The full variable domain, completed using reference TRBV7-9 and TRBJ1-1, is DTGVSQNPRHKITKRGQNVTFRCDPISEHNRLYWYRQTLGQGPEFLTYFQNEAQLEKSRLLSDRFSAERPKGSFSTLEIQRTEQGDSAMYLCASSRVTGAAEAFFGQGTRLTVV.

This clonotype showed up just a few times. The chain is built from TRBV6-5 and TRBJ2-3, with TRBD2 identical over 8 bases. Germline V lookup: CDR1 MNHEY, CDR2 SVGAGI. This CDR3 comprises 16 residues. J gave up 0 bases and V 0 bases, and 2 bases lay outside the gene matches. CDR3 loop: CASSYSSSGSTDTQYF. CDR3 sequence (DNA): TGTGCCAGCAGTTACTCATCTAGCGGGAGCACAGATACGCAGTATTTT.

This clonotype was detected ten times or more. J is TRBJ1-1 and V is TRBV6-1; D possibly corresponds to TRBD1 (6 bases). The CDR3 contains 16 residues. Germline values: CDR1 MNHNS, CDR2 SASEGT. Trimming took 2 bases from V and 6 from J, leaving 19 bases between them. The CDR3 loop reads CASSETSGRGQAEAFF. CDR3 nucleotide sequence: TGTGCCAGCAGTGAAACTTCGGGCAGGGGTCAAGCTGAAGCTTTCTTT.

This clonotype showed up many times. The chain combines TRBV6-1 with TRBJ2-1, with 14 nucleotides matching TRBD2. Germline CDR1 is MNHNS and CDR2 is SASEGT. This CDR3 is 15 amino acids long. The V gene end was trimmed by 6 bases and the J gene end by 6 bases; junction bases not matched to a gene: 4. The CDR3 nucleotides read TGTGCCAGCAGGGTGACTAGCGGGGGGGCCAATGAGCAGTTCTTC. Amino acid sequence: CASRVTSGGANEQFF.

V usage is TRBV2 and J usage is TRBJ1-2; D may be TRBD1 (6 bases). V was shortened by 8 bases and J by 4 bases, with 17 bases between the two germline ends. Germline CDR1 and CDR2: SNHLY and FYNNEI. The CDR3 is 14 amino acids. CDR3: CASSYRASFYGYTF. The CDR3 nucleotides read TGTGCCAGCTCGTACAGGGCCTCCTTCTATGGCTACACCTTC.

The CDR3 is CASSKLAPSSYNEQFF. The CDR3 coding sequence is TGTGCCAGCAGCAAACTAGCGCCTAGCTCCTACAATGAGCAGTTCTTC. The rearrangement links TRBV7-2 to TRBJ2-1; TRBD2 matches at 7 bases. Germline V lookup: CDR1 SGHTA, CDR2 FQGNSA. V lost 5 bases and J lost 0; bases outside the gene matches: 7. This CDR3 contains 16 residues.

There are many counts of this clonotype. The CDR3 spells CSASSGTSGRYEQFF. The CDR3 bases are TGCAGTGCTAGTAGCGGGACTAGCGGGAGATATGAGCAGTTCTTC. The chain joins TRBV20-1 to TRBJ2-1, with 14 nucleotides matching TRBD2. V shed 3 bases, J shed 8 bases, and the junction held 6 bases outside the gene matches. The germline CDR1 and CDR2 sequences are DFQATT and SNEGSKA (reference sequence). The CDR3 extends over 15 amino acids.

This clonotype was seen a handful of times. J is TRBJ2-1 and V is TRBV20-1; TRBD1 aligns across 9 bases. The CDR3 loop spans 14 amino acids. Per germline, CDR1 DFQATT and CDR2 SNEGSKA (reference sequence). The V segment lost 5 bases and the J segment 8 bases; nucleotides outside the gene matches: 10. CDR3: CSASRDRASHEQFF. The CDR3 DNA reads as TGCAGTGCTTCCCGGGACAGGGCCAGTCATGAGCAGTTCTTC.

This clonotype was picked up one time. This chain links TRBV7-9 with TRBJ2-7; 9 bases align to TRBD2. The CDR3 is 15 amino acids. Germline CDR1 and CDR2: SEHNR and FQNEAQ (reference sequence). The J segment lost 4 bases and the V segment lost 4 bases, leaving 8 bases of the junction unmatched. For the CDR3, the DNA is TGTGCCAGCAGCTCTGAGGGGACTAGCTGGTACGAGCAGTACTTC. This sequence encodes CASSSEGTSWYEQYF.

The rearrangement uses TRBV13 and TRBJ1-4; 9 nucleotides match TRBD1. The V gene's germline CDR1 is PRHDT and CDR2 FYEKMQ (reference sequence). CDR3 size: 16 residues. With 3 bases clipped from V and 8 bases from J, the junction kept 10 bases outside the gene matches. CDR3 DNA sequence: TGTGCCAGCAGCTTTGCCGGGACAGGGCAGCAAGAAAAACTGTTTTTT. It translates to CASSFAGTGQQEKLFF.

This chain uses TRBV12-3 or TRBV12-4 with TRBJ2-7; 11 bases are shared with TRBD2. This CDR3 is 17 amino acids long. V shed 3 bases and J 0 bases; nucleotides not matched to a gene: 7. The CDR3 reads CASSFASGGTSSYEQYF. CDR3 coding DNA: TGTGCCAGCAGTTTTGCTAGCGGGGGGACGAGCTCCTACGAGCAGTACTTC.

This clonotype showed up just a few times. This chain uses TRBV6-4 with TRBJ2-3, with 9 bases fitting TRBD2. The germline CDR1 and CDR2 sequences are MRHNA and SNTAGT. The CDR3 is 16 residues long. After removal of 4 bases from V and 3 bases from J, the junction contained 8 bases not matched to a gene. The CDR3 reads CASSVSAGGPTDTQYF. The CDR3 DNA reads TGTGCCAGCAGTGTGTCTGCGGGAGGGCCAACAGATACGCAGTATTTT.

V is TRBV20-1 and J is TRBJ2-1; a weak D match, TRBD1 (6 bases). The CDR3 consists of 15 residues. CDR1 and CDR2 from the germline V gene are DFQATT and SNEGSKA (reference sequence). V gave up 0 bases and J gave up 4 bases, with 13 bases separating them. Here the CDR3 DNA reads TGCAGTGCTAGAGATCTGGGGACACATTACAATGAGCAGTTCTTC. Translation gives CSARDLGTHYNEQFF.

The table lists this clonotype with a few counts. The chain carries TRBV7-2 and TRBJ2-5; D is uncertain. Germline V gene lookup returns CDR1 SGHTA and CDR2 FQGNSA. The CDR3 is 15 amino acids. V was shortened by 4 bases and J by 5 bases, with 17 bases between the two germline ends. The CDR3 DNA follows: TGTGCCAGCAGCTCTCTAGATGCACTTCGGGAGACCCAGTACTTC. It is translated as CASSSLDALRETQYF.

Ten or more counts support this clonotype. The chain has TRBV5-1 and TRBJ2-2; D remains ambiguous. Germline CDR1 is SGHRS and CDR2 is YFSETQ. The CDR3 loop spans 15 amino acids. The V end was cut by 0 bases, the J end by 2 bases, with 8 bases between. The CDR3 here is CASSLDGVNTGELFF. In DNA, the CDR3 is TGCGCCAGCAGCTTGGATGGGGTAAACACCGGGGAGCTGTTTTTT.

This clonotype was found a few times. The CDR3 nucleotides read TGTGCCAGTACGACAGTTACTGAAGCTTTCTTT. It yields the protein CASTTVTEAFF. The genes are TRBV7-9 and TRBJ1-1, with D possibly TRBD1 on 5 matching bases. Looked up from germline, CDR1 is SEHNR and CDR2 is FQNEAQ (reference sequence). V shed 9 bases and J shed 5 bases, with 10 bases lying between them. The CDR3 has 11 amino acids.

V usage is TRBV12-3 or TRBV12-4 and J usage is TRBJ1-1; D is undetermined. V gave up 2 bases and J gave up 3 bases, with 10 bases separating them. The CDR3 extends over 14 amino acids. CDR3 in amino acids: CASSLSSGDTEAFF. The CDR3 DNA reads TGTGCCAGCAGTTTATCGAGTGGAGACACTGAAGCTTTCTTT.